This T cell receptor beta chain was captured in a study of blood T cells in healthy people across ages. Trimming at V came to 8 bases and at J to 4 bases, leaving 8 bases not matched to a gene. The CDR3 is made up of 15 amino acids. Germline CDR1 is ENHRY and CDR2 is SYGVKD. This clonotype was seen more than once but under ten times. Its specificity is not known. It was with a sample-barcoded 5' primer and a J-beta primer mix that a second PCR of roughly 6 to 12 cycles was run. Each cDNA molecule was tagged by a template-switch adaptor that had 12 random nucleotides. One entry per CDR3 protein, called by TCRdb with MiXCR from the 5' RACE reads. The sample consists of about 1.5 million distinct CDR3 sequences, 35% to 45% of them appearing once. General study results and limits: Whereas aged donors had fewer naive CD4+ cells, long-lived donors had more of them and higher diversity. Lack of knowledge of donor CMV status possibly confounded expanded clonotype changes.

Every sample had a minimum of 7 million PBMCs isolated. Sequenced sample: blood. The V and J genes are TRBV10-3 and TRBJ2-1; 10 nucleotides align to TRBD2. This TCR was recovered from a young woman in good health. The CDR3 here is CAIAPGTSVYNEQFF. Written as DNA, the CDR3 is TGTGCCATCGCTCCCGGGACTAGCGTTTACAATGAGCAGTTCTTC.